The 11 T cell receptor beta chains reported below all come from one sample, sequenced in a study of cytomegalovirus exposure and HLA in healthy donors. It was with 60 Vbeta and 13 Jbeta primers that the PCR ran. Some clones are missing from TCRdb's copy, which holds only in-frame ones; the method was immunoSEQ multiplex PCR. The sample table includes 110,000 to 150,000 clones. Sequenced sample: PBMCs. The origin of the receptors is a male donor in good health and CMV-seronegative.

The chain carries TRBV6-5 and TRBJ2-4, with 7 nucleotides matching TRBD1. CDR3 length: 15 residues. Per the germline V gene, CDR1 is MNHEY and CDR2 is SVGAGI. Losses at the gene ends were 6 bases for V and 6 bases for J; bases not matched to a gene: 11. The CDR3 DNA sequence: TGTGCCAGCAGCTCCCCCGGGACAGATCTAAACATTCAGTACTTC. Translating gives CASSSPGTDLNIQYF.

The genes are TRBV19 and TRBJ1-2; D is unclear. The CDR3 is 12 amino acids. Per the germline V gene, CDR1 is LNHDA and CDR2 is SQIVND (reference sequence). Trimming took 5 bases from V and 7 from J, leaving 11 bases between them. This chain's CDR3 is CASSPALGGYTF. CDR3 nucleotide sequence: TGTGCCAGTAGTCCGGCCCTAGGTGGCTACACCTTC.

J is TRBJ2-7 and V is TRBV6-5, with D hard to call. V shed 2 bases and J shed 7 bases, with 12 bases lying between them. This CDR3 is 13 amino acids long. Germline V CDR1 and CDR2: MNHEY, SVGAGI. As DNA, the CDR3 is TGTGCCAGCAGTTACGCCGGGTCTGGGGAGCAGTACTTC. Translation: CASSYAGSGEQYF.

The chain is built from TRBV30 and TRBJ1-6; 8 nucleotides match TRBD1. Trimming cost V 0 bases and J 11 bases; bases outside gene matches: 6. The CDR3 sequence is 14 residues long. Per the germline V gene, CDR1 is GTSNPN and CDR2 is SVGIG (reference sequence). CDR3 in amino acids: CAWSVTRGLPPLHF. DNA of the CDR3: TGTGCCTGGAGTGTAACCAGGGGGCTTCCACCCCTCCACTTT.

CDR3 coding DNA: TGTGCCAGCAGTTGGGACAGGGGGCATCAGCCCCAGCATTTT. Translated: CASSWDRGHQPQHF. The chain combines TRBV6-5 with TRBJ1-5, with 12 bases fitting TRBD1. The ends lost 4 bases at V and 5 bases at J; junction bases unmatched: 0. Germline values: CDR1 MNHEY, CDR2 SVGAGI. CDR3 length equals 14 residues.

The chain recombines TRBV7-2 with TRBJ1-2; 8 bases match TRBD1. Germline loops: CDR1 SGHTA, CDR2 FQGNSA. Germline trimming cut 7 bases from V and 2 bases from J; bases unmatched to any gene: 3. The CDR3 contains 13 residues. This chain's CDR3 is CASTYRGNYGYTF. DNA for the CDR3: TGTGCCAGCACCTACAGGGGGAACTATGGCTACACCTTC.

The chain has TRBV25-1 and TRBJ2-3; no clear D. V was shortened by 5 bases and J by 5 bases, with 11 bases between the two germline ends. CDR1 is MGHDK, CDR2 SYGVNS, per germline. The CDR3 consists of 13 residues. The CDR3 coding sequence is TGTGCCAGCAGTAAAACTGCAGGAGATACGCAGTATTTT. This codes for CASSKTAGDTQYF.

V and J are TRBV7-9 and TRBJ1-2, with unresolved D. The CDR3 consists of 13 residues. Trimming pared 5 bases from V and 7 bases from J, leaving 14 bases between. Germline CDR1 is SEHNR and CDR2 is FQNEAQ (reference sequence). CDR3 coding DNA: TGTGCCAGCAGCCAGCAAAGAGAGGTTGGCTACACCTTC. It is translated as CASSQQREVGYTF.

The V call is TRBV14, the J call TRBJ2-3, with 11 bases lining up with TRBD1. Germline-derived CDR1 and CDR2 are SGHDN and FVKESK. The CDR3 extends over 15 amino acids. The V segment lost 3 bases and the J segment 5 bases; nucleotides outside the gene matches: 4. CDR3 sequence (DNA): TGTGCCAGCAGCCAGCGGACAGGGGGCATAGATACGCAGTATTTT. Translation gives CASSQRTGGIDTQYF.

The chain carries TRBV6-4 and TRBJ2-5, with 10 bases fitting TRBD2. With the DNA end fitting TRBJ2-7 better, the J assignment may be wrong. The CDR3 covers 14 residues. CDR1 is MRHNA and CDR2 is SNTAGT in the germline V gene. This chain's CDR3 is CASTTSGRAYEQYF. The CDR3 bases are TGTGCCAGCACGACTAGCGGGCGAGCCTACGAGCAGTACTTC.

The V and J genes are TRBV27 and TRBJ1-2; no clear D. Germline V lookup: CDR1 MNHEY, CDR2 SMNVEV (reference sequence). The CDR3 consists of 15 residues. V lost 2 bases, J lost 0 bases, and 10 bases lay in between. The CDR3 bases are TGTGCCAGCAGTTTAGGCAGGAACCCTAACTATGGCTACACCTTC. As protein: CASSLGRNPNYGYTF.